These 29 T cell receptor beta chains came from one sample sequenced in a study of CD8 T cells in Susac syndrome. After extraction with the RNeasy kit, roughly 0.5 to 1 ug of the RNA was reverse transcribed using random hexamers. One entry per CDR3 protein, called by TCRdb with MiXCR from the immunoSEQ multiplex PCR reads. The sample lists 150,000 to 200,000 distinct CDR3 sequences, 85% to 95% seen once, with roughly 0.16% in the top ten. Material: CD8+ T cells from PBMCs. Receptor source: a human donor with multiple sclerosis.

The chain links TRBV12-3 or TRBV12-4 to TRBJ2-1; D possibly corresponds to TRBD1 (6 bases). Trimming cost V 3 bases and J 3 bases, with 9 bases left between them. There are 14 residues in the CDR3. In nucleotides, the CDR3 is TGTGCCAGCAGTTTCGGGACAAACTACAATGAGCAGTTCTTC. This encodes CASSFGTNYNEQFF.

The chain joins TRBV30 to TRBJ2-2; D remains ambiguous. Germline CDR1 is GTSNPN and CDR2 is SVGIG (reference sequence). This CDR3 is 13 amino acids long. The ends were cut back, 7 bases at V and 4 bases at J, with 13 bases in the middle. The CDR3 region is CASSSVGTGELFF. The CDR3 nucleotides are TGTGCCTCCTCATCTGTGGGCACCGGGGAGCTGTTTTTT.

The rearrangement joins TRBV29-1 to TRBJ2-2; 7 bases line up with TRBD2. The CDR3 is 16 residues long. The V gene end was trimmed by 0 bases and the J gene end by 4 bases; junction bases not matched to a gene: 8. Looked up from germline, CDR1 is SQVTM and CDR2 is ANQGSEA. CDR3 bases: TGCAGCGTTGAAGACCACCCGCGCGGGGGCACCGGGGAGCTGTTTTTT. Amino acids: CSVEDHPRGGTGELFF.

V gene TRBV13 combines with J gene TRBJ2-1, with TRBD2 identical over 7 bases. The CDR3 has 15 residues. CDR1 PRHDT and CDR2 FYEKMQ come from the germline V gene (reference sequence). V was clipped by 5 bases and J by 8 bases; unmatched bases: 12. The CDR3 sequence is CASSAQPARGDEQFF. DNA of the CDR3: TGTGCCAGCAGCGCCCAGCCGGCTCGGGGGGATGAGCAGTTCTTC. The full variable domain, its missing parts supplied by reference TRBV13 and TRBJ2-1, is AAGVIQSPRHLIKEKRETATLKCYPIPRHDTVYWYQQGPGQDPQFLISFYEKMQSDKGSIPDRFSAQQFSDYHSELNMSSLELGDSALYFCASSAQPARGDEQFFGPGTRLTVL.

The chain couples TRBV7-8 to TRBJ1-6; D is uncertain. Germline values: CDR1 SGHVS, CDR2 FQNEAQ. The V and J ends lost 5 bases and 7 bases respectively, with 12 bases between them. The length of the CDR3 is 14 residues. CDR3 region: CASSASLGNSPLHF. The DNA for the CDR3 is TGTGCCAGCAGCGCAAGCTTGGGAAATTCACCCCTCCACTTT.

V usage is TRBV29-1 and J usage is TRBJ2-2; D gene ambiguous. CDR3 length equals 13 residues. Trimming left V 5 bases short and J 4 bases short, with 11 bases between. Germline assignment: CDR1 SQVTM and CDR2 ANQGSEA. CDR3 sequence (DNA): TGCAGCGTTCCCCTGGAAGCCACCGGGGAGCTGTTTTTT. Translation: CSVPLEATGELFF.

The rearrangement uses TRBV5-1 and TRBJ1-1; TRBD1 aligns across 7 bases. From germline, CDR1 is SGHRS and CDR2 YFSETQ. The CDR3 sequence is 15 residues long. The ends lost 7 bases at V and 1 base at J; junction bases unmatched: 10. The CDR3 sequence: CASYQTGIGNTEAFF. Written as DNA, the CDR3 is TGCGCCAGCTATCAGACAGGGATCGGGAACACTGAAGCTTTCTTT. The complete variable domain, with remaining parts taken from reference TRBV5-1 and TRBJ1-1, reads KAGVTQTPRYLIKTRGQQVTLSCSPISGHRSVSWYQQTPGQGLQFLFEYFSETQRNKGNFPGRFSGRQFSNSRSEMNVSTLELGDSALYLCASYQTGIGNTEAFFGQGTRLTVV.

The rearrangement links TRBV28 to TRBJ2-4; a weak D match, TRBD2 (6 bases). The CDR3 spans 16 residues. V lost 5 bases to trimming and J lost 1 base, with 15 bases between them. Germline V gene data show CDR1 as MDHEN and CDR2 as SYDVKM. This CDR3 reads CASSPTAGLAKNIQYF. The CDR3 DNA follows: TGTGCCAGCAGTCCTACGGCGGGGCTGGCCAAAAACATTCAGTACTTC.

This chain uses TRBV12-3 or TRBV12-4 with TRBJ2-1; D perhaps matches TRBD2 (6 bases). V shed 6 bases and J shed 6 bases, with 18 bases lying between them. The CDR3 contains 15 residues. The CDR3 coding sequence is TGTGCCAGCAGCCCCCCCGGGAGATTTTCCAATGAGCAGTTCTTC. Translated, it gives CASSPPGRFSNEQFF.

V is TRBV2 and J is TRBJ2-1, with a tentative D call TRBD2 (5 bases). V was pared by 8 bases and J by 9 bases, with 14 bases between. CDR3 length: 12 residues. CDR1 SNHLY and CDR2 FYNNEI come from the germline V gene. CDR3 nucleotides: TGTGCCAGCGGTGCCGGAGGAATTGAGCAGTTCTTC. Protein product: CASGAGGIEQFF.

V usage is TRBV3-1 and J usage is TRBJ2-7; possibly TRBD1 or TRBD2 for D (5 bases each). The ends were cut back, 3 bases at V and 2 bases at J, with 8 bases in the middle. The CDR3 has 13 amino acids. Germline lookup yields CDR1 LGHDT and CDR2 YNNKEL (reference sequence). The CDR3 spells CASSQGPPYEQYF. CDR3 nucleotide sequence: TGTGCCAGCAGCCAGGGACCCCCCTACGAGCAGTACTTC.

The chain joins TRBV30 to TRBJ2-7; D call uncertain. Germline V gene data show CDR1 as GTSNPN and CDR2 as SVGIG (reference sequence). Trimming took 0 bases from V and 1 from J, leaving 4 bases between them. The CDR3 length is 12 residues. CDR3 coding DNA: TGTGCCTGGAGTGTAATATCCTACGAGCAGTACTTC. This gives the protein CAWSVISYEQYF. Complete variable domain (other parts from reference TRBV30 and TRBJ2-7): SQTIHQWPATLVQPVGSPLSLECTVEGTSNPNLYWYRQAAGRGLQLLFYSVGIGQISSEVPQNLSASRPQDRQFILSSKKLLLSDSGFYLCAWSVISYEQYFGPGTRLTVT.

This sequence joins TRBV5-1 and TRBJ2-1; TRBD2 aligns across 8 bases. V was pared by 1 base and J by 7 bases, with 4 bases of the junction left unmatched. Germline CDR1 is SGHRS and CDR2 is YFSETQ. The CDR3 is 14 amino acids. CDR3 in amino acids: CASSLKRGRNEQFF. CDR3 DNA: TGCGCCAGCAGCTTGAAGCGGGGGAGGAATGAGCAGTTCTTC.

V and J are TRBV20-1 and TRBJ2-2, with 10 bases identical to TRBD1. J was trimmed by 6 bases and V by 4 bases; bases with no gene match: 5. Per germline, CDR1 DFQATT and CDR2 SNEGSKA (reference sequence). The CDR3 totals 14 residues. The CDR3 nucleotides read TGCAGTGCTACAGGACAGGGGGTCGCCGGGGAGCTGTTTTTT. This encodes CSATGQGVAGELFF.

V usage is TRBV4-1 and J usage is TRBJ2-3; D might be TRBD2 (6 bases). Per the germline V gene, CDR1 is MGHRA and CDR2 is YSYEKL. The V and J ends lost 1 base and 4 bases respectively, with 15 bases between them. This CDR3 is built from 16 residues. The CDR3 spells CASSQVGGSRADTQYF. In DNA form, the CDR3 reads TGCGCCAGCAGCCAAGTTGGAGGGAGCAGGGCAGATACGCAGTATTTT.

The chain uses TRBV27 and TRBJ2-3, with 7 bases identical to TRBD1. J gave up 6 bases and V 5 bases, and 5 bases lay outside the gene matches. This CDR3 comprises 13 residues. CDR1 and CDR2 from the germline V gene are MNHEY and SMNVEV (reference sequence). The CDR3: CASSPGQRDTQYF. In DNA, the CDR3 is TGTGCCAGCAGTCCGGGACAGCGGGATACGCAGTATTTT.

The CDR3 coding sequence is TGCAGTGCTGTGGGCCGTACGGGGAGACTCAATACGCAGTATTTT. Encoded protein: CSAVGRTGRLNTQYF. The chain is built from TRBV20-1 and TRBJ2-3; TRBD2 might be the D (5 bases). Trimming left V 5 bases short and J 7 bases short, with 22 bases between. The germline gives CDR1 DFQATT, CDR2 SNEGSKA (reference sequence). The CDR3 length is 15 residues.

The chain carries TRBV15 and TRBJ2-3, with TRBD1 as a possible D gene (6 bases). V lost 3 bases, J lost 6 bases, and 13 bases lay in between. Looked up from germline, CDR1 is LNHNV and CDR2 is YYDKDF (reference sequence). CDR3 length: 14 residues. The CDR3: CATSSGRQADTQYF. In nucleotides, the CDR3 is TGTGCCACCAGCAGTGGACGACAGGCGGATACGCAGTATTTT.

Only a few counts were recorded for this clonotype. This chain links TRBV11-2 with TRBJ2-1; D unclear. Germline V gene sequence: CDR1 SGHAT, CDR2 FQNNGV. V gave up 5 bases and J gave up 0 bases, with 5 bases separating them. There are 13 residues in the CDR3. This chain's CDR3 is CASSQSSYNEQFF. The CDR3 DNA sequence: TGTGCCAGCAGCCAAAGCTCCTACAATGAGCAGTTCTTC.

The gene calls are TRBV7-9 and TRBJ2-7; TRBD2 matches 8 bases. This CDR3 is 15 amino acids long. CDR1 is SEHNR, CDR2 FQNEAQ, per germline (reference sequence). The junction had 6 bases not matched to a gene; V was cut back by 3 bases and J by 2 bases. CDR3 DNA sequence: TGTGCCAGCAGCTTCGGTGTTAGCGGGGCCTACGAGCAGTACTTC. It is translated as CASSFGVSGAYEQYF.

The chain uses TRBV7-8 and TRBJ1-2, with a tentative D call TRBD1 (6 bases). In germline, CDR1 is SGHVS, CDR2 FQNEAQ. This CDR3 comprises 17 residues. V was trimmed by 1 base and J by 4 bases, leaving 19 bases between them. CDR3 bases: TGTGCCAGCAGCTTAGAGGGGGGCGGACTCATCTTCTATGGCTACACCTTC. Its protein is CASSLEGGGLIFYGYTF.

The chain couples TRBV10-2 to TRBJ1-5, with D tentatively TRBD1 (5 bases). The CDR3 is made up of 17 amino acids. Trimming cost V 0 bases and J 0 bases, with 12 bases left between them. The V gene's germline CDR1 is WSHSY and CDR2 SAAADI. CDR3 DNA: TGCGCCAGCAGTGAGTCTTGGGGACCTTATAGCAATCAGCCCCAGCATTTT. It codes for CASSESWGPYSNQPQHF.

V gene TRBV4-1 combines with J gene TRBJ1-2, with TRBD1 matching 9 bases. Trimming at V came to 3 bases and at J to 5 bases, leaving 4 bases not matched to a gene. The CDR3 runs 14 residues. Germline V CDR1 and CDR2: MGHRA, YSYEKL. CDR3 sequence reads: CASSQGTGKYGYTF. The CDR3 DNA reads as TGCGCCAGCAGCCAGGGGACAGGGAAGTATGGCTACACCTTC.

This clonotype was detected only a few times. This rearrangement joins TRBV27 to TRBJ1-1; D is possibly TRBD1 (6 bases). V was trimmed by 6 bases and J by 0 bases, leaving 11 bases between them. Germline-derived CDR1 and CDR2 are MNHEY and SMNVEV (reference sequence). The CDR3 sequence is 14 residues long. The CDR3 coding sequence is TGTGCCAGCAGCTTAACAGGGATGAACACTGAAGCTTTCTTT. Protein: CASSLTGMNTEAFF.

The rearrangement uses TRBV3-1 and TRBJ1-2; D unresolved. The CDR3 is 16 amino acids. Germline lookup yields CDR1 LGHDT and CDR2 YNNKEL (reference sequence). The V gene lost 0 bases and the J gene lost 4 bases, with 15 bases spanning the gap. The CDR3 DNA reads as TGTGCCAGCAGCCAAGATCGGACGGGCCGTCTCTATGGCTACACCTTC. Protein sequence: CASSQDRTGRLYGYTF.

This chain joins TRBV20-1 and TRBJ1-1; D is ambiguous. Deletions cut 3 bases from V and 6 bases from J, with 17 bases between. There are 14 residues in the CDR3. Per the germline V gene, CDR1 is DFQATT and CDR2 is SNEGSKA (reference sequence). The CDR3 loop reads CSASSARRLAEAFF. The DNA for the CDR3 is TGCAGTGCTAGTTCGGCTAGACGGCTTGCTGAAGCTTTCTTT.

V is TRBV29-1 and J is TRBJ2-1; 7 bases map to TRBD2. Germline V gene data show CDR1 as SQVTM and CDR2 as ANQGSEA. CDR3 length: 16 residues. The junction had 12 bases not matched to a gene; V was cut back by 0 bases and J by 7 bases. For the CDR3, the DNA is TGCAGCGTTGAAGACCCCTGGACTAGATTTTATAATGAGCAGTTCTTC. It codes for CSVEDPWTRFYNEQFF.

The J gene is TRBJ2-7, the V gene TRBV2, with a tentative D call TRBD1 (5 bases). The CDR3 spans 16 residues. The ends were cut back, 4 bases at V and 0 bases at J, with 16 bases in the middle. Germline V gene lookup returns CDR1 SNHLY and CDR2 FYNNEI. The CDR3 coding sequence is TGTGCCAGCAGTGGGGTGACAGTGGAGAGCTCCTACGAGCAGTACTTC. As protein: CASSGVTVESSYEQYF. The whole variable domain, filled in from reference TRBV2 and TRBJ2-7, reads EPEVTQTPSHQVTQMGQEVILRCVPISNHLYFYWYRQILGQKVEFLVSFYNNEISEKSEIFDDQFSVERPDGSNFTLKIRSTKLEDSAMYFCASSGVTVESSYEQYFGPGTRLTVT.

The V gene is TRBV25-1, the J gene TRBJ2-1, with D unclear. V dropped 2 bases and J dropped 4 bases, with 15 bases sitting between them. The CDR3 sequence is 16 residues long. Germline assignment: CDR1 MGHDK and CDR2 SYGVNS. The CDR3 reads CASSEAEGTFYNEQFF. The CDR3 bases are TGTGCCAGCAGTGAAGCCGAAGGCACCTTTTACAATGAGCAGTTCTTC.